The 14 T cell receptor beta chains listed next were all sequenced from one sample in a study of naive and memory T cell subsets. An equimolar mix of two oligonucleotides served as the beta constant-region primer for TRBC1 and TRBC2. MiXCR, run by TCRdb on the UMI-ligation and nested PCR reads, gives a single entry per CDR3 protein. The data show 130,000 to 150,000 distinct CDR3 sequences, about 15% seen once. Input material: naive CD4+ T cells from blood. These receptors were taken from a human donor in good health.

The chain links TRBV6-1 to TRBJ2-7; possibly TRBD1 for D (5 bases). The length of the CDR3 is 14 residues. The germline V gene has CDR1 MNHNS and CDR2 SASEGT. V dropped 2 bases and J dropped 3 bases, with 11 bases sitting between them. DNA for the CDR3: TGTGCCAGCAGTGAACAGGGTTTGGTCTACGAGCAGTACTTC. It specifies CASSEQGLVYEQYF.

The CDR3 DNA reads as TGTGCCAGCACCAGCGGGAGTCGGTACGAGCAGTACTTC. Residues: CASTSGSRYEQYF. This chain links TRBV12-3 or TRBV12-4 with TRBJ2-7; TRBD2 agrees at 8 bases. This CDR3 has 13 residues. Trimming removed 7 bases from V and 4 bases from J; junction bases left unmatched: 6.

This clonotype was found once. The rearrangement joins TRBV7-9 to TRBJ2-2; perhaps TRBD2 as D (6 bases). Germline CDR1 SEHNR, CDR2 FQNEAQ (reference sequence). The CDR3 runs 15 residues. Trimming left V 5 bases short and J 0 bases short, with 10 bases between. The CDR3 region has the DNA TGTGCCAGCAGCCAGGGACTGACGAACACCGGGGAGCTGTTTTTT. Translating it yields CASSQGLTNTGELFF.

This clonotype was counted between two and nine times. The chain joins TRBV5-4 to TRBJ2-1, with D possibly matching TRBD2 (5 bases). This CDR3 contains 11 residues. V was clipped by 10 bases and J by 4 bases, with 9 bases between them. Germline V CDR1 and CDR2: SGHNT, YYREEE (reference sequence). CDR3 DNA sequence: TGTGCCTACGGGGAGTACAATGAGCAGTTCTTC. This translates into CAYGEYNEQFF.

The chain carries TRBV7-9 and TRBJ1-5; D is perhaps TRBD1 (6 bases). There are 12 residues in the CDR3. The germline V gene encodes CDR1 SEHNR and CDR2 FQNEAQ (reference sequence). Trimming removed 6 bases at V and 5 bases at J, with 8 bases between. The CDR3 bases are TGTGCCAGCAGATCAGGGGATCAGCCCCAGCATTTT. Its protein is CASRSGDQPQHF. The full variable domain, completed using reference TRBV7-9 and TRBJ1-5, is DTGVSQNPRHKITKRGQNVTFRCDPISEHNRLYWYRQTLGQGPEFLTYFQNEAQLEKSRLLSDRFSAERPKGSFSTLEIQRTEQGDSAMYLCASRSGDQPQHFGDGTRLSIL.

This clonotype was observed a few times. CDR3 in DNA: TGTGCCAGCAGCCCCGGACAGAAAGAGACCCAGTACTTC. The encoded protein is CASSPGQKETQYF. V usage is TRBV5-4 and J usage is TRBJ2-5; D is possibly TRBD1 (6 bases). Trimming shortened V by 4 bases and J by 3 bases, and 10 bases separated the two germline ends. Germline V gives CDR1 SGHNT, CDR2 YYREEE (reference sequence). This CDR3 comprises 13 residues.

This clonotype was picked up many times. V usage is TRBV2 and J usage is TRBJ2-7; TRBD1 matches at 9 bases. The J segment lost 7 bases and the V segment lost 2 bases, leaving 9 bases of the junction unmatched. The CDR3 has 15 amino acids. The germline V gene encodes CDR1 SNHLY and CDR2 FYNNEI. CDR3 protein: CASSERGQGLREQYF. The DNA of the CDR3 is TGTGCCAGCAGTGAAAGAGGACAGGGGTTGAGGGAGCAGTACTTC.

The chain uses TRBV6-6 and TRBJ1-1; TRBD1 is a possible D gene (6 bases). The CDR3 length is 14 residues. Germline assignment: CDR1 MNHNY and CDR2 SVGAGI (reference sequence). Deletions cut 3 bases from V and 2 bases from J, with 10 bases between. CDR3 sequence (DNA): TGTGCCAGCAGTTATCCAGGGGAAAACACTGAAGCTTTCTTT. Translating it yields CASSYPGENTEAFF.

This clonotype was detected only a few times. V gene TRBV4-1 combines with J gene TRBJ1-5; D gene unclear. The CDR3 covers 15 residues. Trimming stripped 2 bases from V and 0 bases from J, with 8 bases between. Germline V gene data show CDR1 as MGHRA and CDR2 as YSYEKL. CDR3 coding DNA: TGCGCCAGCAGCCAATCCCTGATTAGCAATCAGCCCCAGCATTTT. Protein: CASSQSLISNQPQHF.

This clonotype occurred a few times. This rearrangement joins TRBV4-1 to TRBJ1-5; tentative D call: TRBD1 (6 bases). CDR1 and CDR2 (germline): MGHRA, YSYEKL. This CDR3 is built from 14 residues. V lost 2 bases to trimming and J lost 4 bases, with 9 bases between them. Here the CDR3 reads CASSQPQGNQPQHF. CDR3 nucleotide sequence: TGCGCCAGCAGCCAACCCCAGGGGAATCAGCCCCAGCATTTT.

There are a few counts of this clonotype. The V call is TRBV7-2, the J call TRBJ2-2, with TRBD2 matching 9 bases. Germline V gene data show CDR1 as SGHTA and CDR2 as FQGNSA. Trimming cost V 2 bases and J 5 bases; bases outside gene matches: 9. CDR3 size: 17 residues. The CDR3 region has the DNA TGTGCCAGCAGCTTATCCAGTGGTCTAGCGGGGACCGGGGAGCTGTTTTTT. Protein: CASSLSSGLAGTGELFF.

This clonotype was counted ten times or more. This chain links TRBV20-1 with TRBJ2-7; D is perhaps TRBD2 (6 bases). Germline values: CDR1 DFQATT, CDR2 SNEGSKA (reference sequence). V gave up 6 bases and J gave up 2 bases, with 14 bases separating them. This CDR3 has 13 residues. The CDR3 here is CSAKTDYAYEQYF. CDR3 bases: TGCAGTGCAAAGACGGACTATGCCTACGAGCAGTACTTC.

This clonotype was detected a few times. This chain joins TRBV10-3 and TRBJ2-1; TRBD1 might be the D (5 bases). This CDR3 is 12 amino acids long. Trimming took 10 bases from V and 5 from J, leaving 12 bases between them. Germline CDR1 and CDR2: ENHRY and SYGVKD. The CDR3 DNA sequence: TGTGCCACGGTCAGGGCGAACAATGAGCAGTTCTTC. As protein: CATVRANNEQFF.

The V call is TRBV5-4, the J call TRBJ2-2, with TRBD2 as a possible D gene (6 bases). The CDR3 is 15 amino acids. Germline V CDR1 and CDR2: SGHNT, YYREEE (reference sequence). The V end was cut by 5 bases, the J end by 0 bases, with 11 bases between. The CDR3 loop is CASRLAGTNTGELFF. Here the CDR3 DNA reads TGTGCCAGCAGACTAGCTGGAACGAACACCGGGGAGCTGTTTTTT. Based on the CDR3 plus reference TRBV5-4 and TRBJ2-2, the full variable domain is ETGVTQSPTHLIKTRGQQVTLRCSSQSGHNTVSWYQQALGQGPQFIFQYYREEENGRGNFPPRFSGLQFPNYSSELNVNALELDDSALYLCASRLAGTNTGELFFGEGSRLTVL.